The 25 T cell receptor beta chains in this list originate from one sample, sequenced in a study of T cells in localized non-small cell lung cancer. TCRdb's table, derived via immunoSEQ multiplex PCR, lists solely in-frame clones and lacks some. The sample lists fewer than 30,000 clones, 88% occurring once. Source: PBMCs, taken before any cancer treatment. These receptors originate from a man aged 35 to 69 with stage II lung adenocarcinoma.

The genes are TRBV27 and TRBJ2-1; no reliable D call. Trimming shortened V by 2 bases and J by 0 bases, and 5 bases separated the two germline ends. This CDR3 contains 14 residues. The germline V gene encodes CDR1 MNHEY and CDR2 SMNVEV (reference sequence). The CDR3 sequence is CASSLASSYNEQFF. In DNA form, the CDR3 reads TGTGCCAGCAGTTTAGCGAGCTCCTACAATGAGCAGTTCTTC.

The rearrangement uses TRBV7-6 and TRBJ2-7; D possibly corresponds to TRBD1 (5 bases). V lost 5 bases, J lost 3 bases, and 8 bases lay in between. Germline CDR1 SGHVS, CDR2 FNYEAQ. This CDR3 contains 12 residues. The CDR3 nucleotides read TGTGCCAGCAGCCAGGACATCTACGAGCAGTACTTC. Its protein is CASSQDIYEQYF.

The V call is TRBV19, the J call TRBJ2-7, with 7 bases that match TRBD1. Germline CDR1 and CDR2: LNHDA and SQIVND (reference sequence). The CDR3 sequence is 15 residues long. The J segment lost 2 bases and the V segment lost 4 bases, leaving 8 bases of the junction unmatched. This CDR3 reads CASSRGTVFTYEQYF. CDR3 nucleotides: TGTGCCAGTAGTAGAGGGACAGTCTTTACCTACGAGCAGTACTTC.

The chain couples TRBV30 to TRBJ1-1, with 7 positions matching TRBD1. The germline V gene encodes CDR1 GTSNPN and CDR2 SVGIG (reference sequence). The junction had 10 bases not matched to a gene; V was cut back by 2 bases and J by 1 base. The CDR3 sequence is 16 residues long. The CDR3 nucleotides are TGTGCCTGGAGTCTTCCGGTGGGGGACAGGAACACTGAAGCTTTCTTT. It is translated as CAWSLPVGDRNTEAFF.

The J gene is TRBJ1-1, the V gene TRBV2; a possible D gene is TRBD1 (5 bases). Germline loops: CDR1 SNHLY, CDR2 FYNNEI. The CDR3 is made up of 14 amino acids. Trimming shortened V by 7 bases and J by 1 base, and 13 bases separated the two germline ends. CDR3 loop: CASNPSGGNTEAFF. In DNA, the CDR3 is TGTGCCAGCAATCCATCCGGGGGGAACACTGAAGCTTTCTTT.

The chain joins TRBV9 to TRBJ2-2; D assignment may be TRBD1 or TRBD2 (5 bases each). This CDR3 region has 16 residues. From germline, CDR1 is SGDLS and CDR2 YYNGEE. Trimming stripped 4 bases from V and 1 base from J, with 14 bases between. CDR3 residues: CASSIAGTVNTGELFF. The DNA of the CDR3 is TGTGCCAGCAGCATCGCCGGGACGGTGAACACCGGGGAGCTGTTTTTT.

In its sample, this clone was seen once. The chain carries TRBV5-8 and TRBJ1-2; 11 bases agree with TRBD1. The germline gives CDR1 SGHTS, CDR2 YDEGEE. This CDR3 region has 15 residues. J was trimmed by 4 bases and V by 4 bases; bases with no gene match: 6. CDR3 amino acids: CASSLRDRGVYGYTF. In DNA, the CDR3 is TGTGCCAGCAGCCTCAGGGACAGGGGGGTCTATGGCTACACCTTC.

This clone was counted between two and nine times. V gene TRBV6-5 combines with J gene TRBJ1-2; D remains unclear. V was pared by 7 bases and J by 8 bases, with 17 bases between. The CDR3 consists of 13 residues. Germline lookup yields CDR1 MNHEY and CDR2 SVGAGI. CDR3 loop: CASTRLGSIGYTF. The CDR3 nucleotides are TGTGCCAGCACGAGACTAGGCAGTATCGGCTACACCTTC.

The chain has TRBV6-5 and TRBJ2-1; D not certain. Germline loops: CDR1 MNHEY, CDR2 SVGAGI. V was clipped by 0 bases and J by 4 bases, with 10 bases between them. CDR3 size: 15 residues. CDR3 residues: CASSYSLKRYNEQFF. In DNA, the CDR3 is TGTGCCAGCAGTTACTCTCTAAAAAGATACAATGAGCAGTTCTTC.

The chain combines TRBV6-5 with TRBJ2-1, with D possibly being TRBD1 (5 bases). Trimming removed 2 bases at V and 10 bases at J, with 6 bases between. Germline CDR1 MNHEY, CDR2 SVGAGI. This CDR3 is 11 amino acids long. CDR3 sequence: CASSYRGEQFF. In DNA form, the CDR3 reads TGTGCCAGCAGTTACAGGGGAGAGCAGTTCTTC.

This chain uses TRBV6-5 with TRBJ1-5; D is undetermined. CDR1 and CDR2 from the germline V gene are MNHEY and SVGAGI. The CDR3 runs 12 residues. The germline V and J ends were trimmed by 6 bases and 0 bases, with 3 bases remaining between them. Written as DNA, the CDR3 is TGTGCCAGCAGAATTAGCAATCAGCCCCAGCATTTT. Its protein product is CASRISNQPQHF.

The chain joins TRBV5-8 to TRBJ2-4; D is undetermined. CDR3 length: 12 amino acids. Trimming shortened V by 4 bases and J by 8 bases, and 10 bases separated the two germline ends. The germline CDR1 and CDR2 sequences are SGHTS and YDEGEE. The DNA for the CDR3 is TGTGCCAGCAGCGCCGCGAAAGACATTCAGTACTTC. Translating gives CASSAAKDIQYF.

This rearrangement joins TRBV9 to TRBJ2-7; D might be TRBD1 (5 bases). V was clipped by 3 bases and J by 6 bases, with 13 bases between them. The CDR3 extends over 13 amino acids. CDR1 is SGDLS and CDR2 is YYNGEE in the germline V gene. CDR3 coding DNA: TGTGCCAGCAGCGCCAGGGTTAAAGGCGAGCAGTACTTC. Encoded protein: CASSARVKGEQYF.

The rearrangement links TRBV7-9 to TRBJ2-2; weak D call: TRBD1 (5 bases). V was clipped by 1 base and J by 7 bases, with 13 bases between them. The CDR3 covers 15 residues. Germline V gene sequence: CDR1 SEHNR, CDR2 FQNEAQ (reference sequence). CDR3 nucleotide sequence: TGTGCCAGCAGCTTAGACGTCAGGGCGGACGGGGAGCTGTTTTTT. Translated: CASSLDVRADGELFF. The complete variable domain, with remaining parts taken from reference TRBV7-9 and TRBJ2-2, reads DTGVSQNPRHKITKRGQNVTFRCDPISEHNRLYWYRQTLGQGPEFLTYFQNEAQLEKSRLLSDRFSAERPKGSFSTLEIQRTEQGDSAMYLCASSLDVRADGELFFGEGSRLTVL.

The rearrangement uses TRBV4-1 and TRBJ2-2; the D gene is possibly TRBD2 (5 bases). Germline CDR1 reads MGHRA; CDR2 reads YSYEKL. This CDR3 spans 16 amino acids. Between the trimmed V and J ends, which lost 1 base and 1 base, there was a span of 10 bases. The CDR3 DNA reads TGCGCCAGCAGCCAAGTAAACGGACTGAACACCGGGGAGCTGTTTTTT. Protein product: CASSQVNGLNTGELFF.

The gene calls are TRBV6-5 and TRBJ2-1, with D possibly TRBD2 on 5 matching bases. The germline gives CDR1 MNHEY, CDR2 SVGAGI. V was trimmed by 6 bases and J by 0 bases, leaving 12 bases between them. This CDR3 contains 15 residues. CDR3 sequence: CASRAGQSSYNEQFF. The DNA of the CDR3 is TGTGCCAGCAGGGCGGGTCAGAGCTCCTACAATGAGCAGTTCTTC.

V usage is TRBV9 and J usage is TRBJ2-2; D not certain. CDR1 and CDR2 from the germline V gene are SGDLS and YYNGEE. This CDR3 has 14 residues. Trimming pared 1 base from V and 7 bases from J, leaving 11 bases between. Written as DNA, the CDR3 is TGTGCCAGCAGCGTAATAGGATTCGGCGGGGAGCTGTTTTTT. It yields the protein CASSVIGFGGELFF.

To note about this clone: The sample has other DNA sequences that encode this CDR3 too. The chain carries TRBV29-1 and TRBJ1-1; no clear D gene. Germline V lookup: CDR1 SQVTM, CDR2 ANQGSEA. The CDR3 sequence is 11 residues long. Trimming stripped 6 bases from V and 1 base from J, with 6 bases between. This CDR3 reads CSVIANTEAFF. In nucleotides, the CDR3 is TGCAGCGTGATCGCGAACACTGAAGCTTTCTTT.

The chain couples TRBV7-2 to TRBJ2-1; D not resolved. Trimming removed 5 bases at V and 7 bases at J, with 12 bases between. CDR3 length: 13 amino acids. Germline assignment: CDR1 SGHTA and CDR2 FQGNSA. The CDR3: CASSPLPENEQFF. In nucleotides, the CDR3 is TGTGCCAGCAGCCCCCTGCCTGAGAATGAGCAGTTCTTC.

The chain links TRBV10-3 to TRBJ2-1, with unresolved D. V shed 1 base and J shed 6 bases, with 4 bases lying between them. There are 12 residues in the CDR3. Germline CDR1 is ENHRY and CDR2 is SYGVKD. The CDR3 DNA reads as TGTGCCATCAGTGAGTATACCAATGAGCAGTTCTTC. Its protein product is CAISEYTNEQFF.

This clone was detected once. The gene calls are TRBV2 and TRBJ2-3, with 8 positions matching TRBD1. Trimming at V came to 3 bases and at J to 4 bases, leaving 3 bases not matched to a gene. CDR3 size: 14 residues. CDR1 and CDR2 from the germline V gene are SNHLY and FYNNEI. The CDR3 DNA sequence: TGTGCCAGCAGTGATCAACAGGGGGCAGATACGCAGTATTTT. This translates into CASSDQQGADTQYF.

The chain carries TRBV9 and TRBJ1-2; 7 bases map to TRBD1. The CDR3 extends over 12 amino acids. V lost 7 bases to trimming and J lost 8 bases; unmatched junction nucleotides: 8. The germline V gene has CDR1 SGDLS and CDR2 YYNGEE. The CDR3 nucleotides are TGTGCCAGCGCAGGACAGGCCCGAGGCTACACCTTC. Protein: CASAGQARGYTF.

The chain recombines TRBV6-1 with TRBJ2-3; no clear D. Germline V gives CDR1 MNHNS, CDR2 SASEGT. V shed 1 base and J shed 7 bases, with 3 bases lying between them. The CDR3 runs to 11 residues. The CDR3 DNA follows: TGTGCCAGCAGTGAAGGTTATACGCAGTATTTT. It codes for CASSEGYTQYF.

V and J are TRBV5-1 and TRBJ2-3; 12 positions match TRBD2. This CDR3 spans 16 amino acids. The junction had 6 bases not matched to a gene; V was cut back by 6 bases and J by 1 base. Per germline, CDR1 SGHRS and CDR2 YFSETQ. The CDR3 spells CASTLLAGGGTDTQYF. CDR3 nucleotides: TGCGCCAGCACCCTTCTAGCGGGGGGGGGCACAGATACGCAGTATTTT.

This clone was observed once. The CDR3 protein is CAWSRERRKNTEAFF. DNA of the CDR3: TGTGCCTGGAGTAGGGAAAGACGGAAAAACACTGAAGCTTTCTTT. The chain employs TRBV30 and TRBJ1-1, with no clear D. Trimming took 2 bases from V and 2 from J, leaving 15 bases between them. This CDR3 region has 15 residues. The germline V gene has CDR1 GTSNPN and CDR2 SVGIG (reference sequence).